This T cell receptor beta chain comes out of a study of cytomegalovirus exposure and HLA in healthy donors. In the PCR, 60 Vbeta and 13 Jbeta primers were used. Sequenced by immunoSEQ multiplex PCR; TCRdb stores in-frame clones only, minus some. Of 150,000 to 200,000 clones listed, approximately 84% are singletons. Notes on the study in general: In an earlier analysis, most TCR beta V segments were productive about 87% or about 30% of the time.

As concerns this clone: Its specificity is not known.

The ends were cut back, 5 bases at V and 8 bases at J, with 12 bases in the middle. Germline V gene lookup returns CDR1 SGHAT and CDR2 FQNNGV. The CDR3 is 13 amino acids. This sequence originates from a woman aged 25 to 39 in good health and CMV-seropositive. The gene calls are TRBV11-2 and TRBJ2-2; D is possibly TRBD2 (5 bases). Material: PBMCs. CDR3 in amino acids: CASSLTTPGELFF. DNA of the CDR3: TGTGCCAGCAGCCTGACTACCCCTGGGGAGCTGTTTTTT. Using reference TRBV11-2 and TRBJ2-2 for the parts outside the CDR3, the full variable domain is EAGVAQSPRYKIIEKRQSVAFWCNPISGHATLYWYQQILGQGPKLLIQFQNNGVVDDSQLPKDRFSAERLKGVDSTLKIQPAKLEDSAVYLCASSLTTPGELFFGEGSRLTVL.